The source of this T cell receptor (beta chain) is a study of T cells in localized non-small cell lung cancer. The sample holds a few counts of this clone. Trimming removed 6 bases from V and 9 bases from J, with 15 bases in between. The CDR3 spans 11 residues. Germline CDR1 and CDR2: DFQATT and SNEGSKA (reference sequence). Some clones are missing from TCRdb's copy, which holds only in-frame ones; the method was immunoSEQ multiplex PCR. The sample comprises around 64,000 clones, approximately 90% of which are singletons, and less than 25% rests with the top ten. The V call is TRBV20-1, the J call TRBJ2-7; D possibly corresponds to TRBD2 (6 bases). The sequencing here drew on peripheral blood, taken before any cancer treatment. The receptor was derived from a man aged 40 to 69 with stage I squamous cell lung carcinoma. The CDR3 sequence is CSARRGSGQYF. As DNA, the CDR3 is TGCAGTGCCAGGCGGGGTAGCGGGCAGTACTTC.